The text below deals with one TCR beta chain. This sample is part of a study of cytomegalovirus exposure and HLA in healthy donors. The CDR3 covers 14 residues. CDR1 is MDHEN and CDR2 is SYDVKM in the germline V gene. Trimming took off 7 bases at V and 4 bases at J, with 13 bases between the two ends. The PCR was carried out with 60 Vbeta primers and 13 Jbeta primers. Some clones are missing from TCRdb's copy, which holds only in-frame ones; the method was immunoSEQ multiplex PCR. The sample totals 120,000 or so clones. Sequenced input: PBMCs. The chain has TRBV28 and TRBJ1-4; no clear D gene. This clonotype was obtained from a man between 18 and 35 years old in good health and CMV-seronegative. CDR3 in amino acids: CASTNYRFNEKLFF. The CDR3 DNA reads TGTGCCAGCACCAACTACCGGTTTAATGAAAAACTGTTTTTT.